This T cell receptor beta chain came from a study of beta chain features in type 1 diabetes. Study results and caveats: The naive, central memory and Treg TCRB repertoires showed an apparent similarity that was greater among patients than among healthy donors. Patients with type 1 diabetes carried fewer insertions and had more deletions at their VDJ junctions.

Expressed TCRB transcripts got sequenced, as all isolated RNA was reverse transcribed. Generated by immunoSEQ multiplex PCR, the TCRdb table keeps only in-frame clones and is missing some. Of 620,000 or so clones in the sample, around 15% are singletons; the top ten hold roughly 0.098%. With regard to this clone: Its antigen is not identified.

The germline V gene has CDR1 SGHTA and CDR2 FQGNSA. The V end lost 5 bases, the J end lost 7 bases, and 14 bases lay between the germline ends. The CDR3 has 13 amino acids. The sequence came from a man between 18 and 35 years old in good health. V gene TRBV7-2 combines with J gene TRBJ1-2; D gene unclear. Specimen: naive CD4+ T cells from blood. The CDR3 protein is CASSASDRRGYTF. As DNA, the CDR3 is TGTGCCAGCAGCGCTTCGGATAGACGTGGCTACACCTTC.